The subject of this entry is one T cell receptor beta chain. Of the isolated RNA, all was reverse transcribed, and so the sequenced material was expressed TCRB transcripts. Here immunoSEQ multiplex PCR was the method, and the copy in TCRdb shows in-frame clones only, minus some. There are around 190,000 clones in the sample; approximately 13% occur only once, and 0.62% lies in the top ten. These data are taken from a study of beta chain features in type 1 diabetes. With V trimmed by 4 bases and J by 0 bases, 8 bases remained unmatched. The CDR3 totals 16 residues. The V gene's germline CDR1 is MGHRA and CDR2 YSYEKL.

This chain connects TRBV4-1 to TRBJ1-2, with TRBD1 matching 7 bases. This sequence was found in a woman between 18 and 29 years old in good health. The sequenced sample consisted of central memory CD4+ T cells from blood. CDR3 DNA sequence: TGCGCCAGCAGCCGCGCGGCGGGACAGACTAACTATGGCTACACCTTC. Protein sequence: CASSRAAGQTNYGYTF.